These 18 T cell receptor beta chains were all obtained from the same sample, sequenced in a study of blood T cell repertoires in COVID-19. Produced via immunoSEQ multiplex PCR; TCRdb's table is partial and in-frame only. Of 150,000 to 200,000 clones listed, about nine tenths are singletons. The sequenced material came from PBMCs or T cells enriched from blood (not recorded which). The receptors originated from a woman aged 18-30 years who had recovered from COVID-19.

The genes are TRBV5-6 and TRBJ2-7, with 7 bases that match TRBD1. This CDR3 region has 17 residues. J gave up 4 bases and V 3 bases, and 16 bases lay outside the gene matches. Germline assignment: CDR1 SGHDT and CDR2 YYEEEE. CDR3 in DNA: TGTGCCAGCAGCTCCCTGACAGGGCGATCGGTATGGTACGAGCAGTACTTC. Translated, it gives CASSSLTGRSVWYEQYF.

This chain joins TRBV5-1 and TRBJ2-3; 8 bases are shared with TRBD2. Germline V gene data show CDR1 as SGHRS and CDR2 as YFSETQ. The CDR3 loop spans 21 amino acids. V shed 4 bases and J 4 bases; nucleotides not matched to a gene: 26. The CDR3 loop is CASSVGRMSSGTSVLPDTQYF. DNA of the CDR3: TGCGCCAGCAGCGTCGGGAGGATGAGTAGCGGGACCTCCGTCCTCCCAGATACGCAGTATTTT.

This chain connects TRBV10-3 to TRBJ2-7; a weak D match, TRBD1 (6 bases). This CDR3 is 13 amino acids long. In germline, CDR1 is ENHRY, CDR2 SYGVKD. V was shortened by 10 bases and J by 4 bases, with 17 bases between the two germline ends. The CDR3 sequence: CATGGQGPYEQYF. The DNA for the CDR3 is TGTGCCACCGGCGGCCAGGGGCCATACGAGCAGTACTTC.

Only one count was recorded for this clone. V and J are TRBV7-8 and TRBJ2-7, with 9 nucleotides matching TRBD1. This CDR3 spans 16 amino acids. Trimming removed 5 bases from V and 1 base from J; junction bases left unmatched: 9. Germline V gene lookup returns CDR1 SGHVS and CDR2 FQNEAQ. The CDR3 reads CASSDGPGQGSYEQYF. The CDR3 DNA sequence: TGTGCCAGCAGCGATGGGCCGGGACAGGGTTCCTACGAGCAGTACTTC.

This clone was observed a handful of times. The chain carries TRBV4-1 and TRBJ1-5; 9 bases align to TRBD1. The CDR3 runs to 15 residues. With V trimmed by 3 bases and J by 4 bases, 4 bases remained unmatched. Germline CDR1 reads MGHRA; CDR2 reads YSYEKL. CDR3 in amino acids: CASSHSGTGNQPQHF. DNA of the CDR3: TGCGCCAGCAGCCACTCCGGGACAGGGAATCAGCCCCAGCATTTT.

The gene calls are TRBV5-6 and TRBJ2-7; possible D gene TRBD2, 6 bases. CDR1 and CDR2 (germline): SGHDT, YYEEEE. With 0 bases removed from V and 1 base from J, the gap between germline ends came to 11 bases. This CDR3 has 15 residues. The CDR3 protein is CASSLVSGLSYEQYF. The CDR3 DNA reads as TGTGCCAGCAGCTTGGTCAGCGGGTTGTCCTACGAGCAGTACTTC.

V usage is TRBV4-2 and J usage is TRBJ2-1, with TRBD2 matching over 9 bases. J gave up 4 bases and V 0 bases, and 7 bases lay outside the gene matches. Germline-derived CDR1 and CDR2 are LGHNA and YNFKEQ. This CDR3 spans 17 amino acids. CDR3 nucleotides: TGTGCCAGCAGCCAAGAAGGTTCTAGCGGGGTATACAATGAGCAGTTCTTC. This encodes CASSQEGSSGVYNEQFF.

The chain employs TRBV10-1 and TRBJ2-7; 11 bases map to TRBD2. Germline CDR1 and CDR2: WNHNN and SYGVQD (reference sequence). The CDR3 spans 16 residues. With 5 bases clipped from V and 0 bases from J, the junction kept 6 bases outside the gene matches. CDR3 sequence reads: CASSRRLAGSSYEQYF. CDR3 nucleotides: TGCGCCAGCAGTCGAAGACTAGCGGGAAGCTCCTACGAGCAGTACTTC.

This clone came up once. The CDR3 loop reads CASSENRRYTGELFF. The CDR3 bases are TGTGCCAGCAGTGAGAATAGGCGGTACACCGGGGAGCTGTTTTTT. This sequence joins TRBV2 and TRBJ2-2; no firm D call. The CDR3 runs 15 residues. V was clipped by 3 bases and J by 3 bases, with 11 bases between them. Germline CDR1 SNHLY, CDR2 FYNNEI.

This clone was seen just once. The chain employs TRBV18 and TRBJ2-1; 14 bases map to TRBD2. The CDR3 is made up of 16 amino acids. The germline V gene has CDR1 KGHSH and CDR2 LQKENI. Trimming took 3 bases from V and 7 from J; bases not matched to a gene: 5. CDR3 region: CASSPKGLAGDNEQFF. In DNA form, the CDR3 reads TGTGCCAGCTCACCGAAGGGACTAGCGGGAGATAATGAGCAGTTCTTC.

V is TRBV2 and J is TRBJ2-5, with D tentatively TRBD1 (8 bases). CDR1 and CDR2 (germline): SNHLY, FYNNEI. The CDR3 consists of 14 residues. Trimming took off 8 bases at V and 3 bases at J, with 16 bases between the two ends. CDR3 sequence (DNA): TGTGCCAGCGCGGGGGTACAGGGGGAAGAGACCCAGTACTTC. It encodes CASAGVQGEETQYF.

As concerns this clone: A read error may produce the germline difference seen at one junction end. The rearrangement uses TRBV7-7 and TRBJ2-5; tentative D call: TRBD2 (7 bases). There are 17 residues in the CDR3. The germline V gene has CDR1 SSHAT and CDR2 FNYEAQ (reference sequence). DNA of the CDR3: TGTGCTAGCAGCCGAACGGGGGCGGGGGATTTCCAAGAGACCCAGTACTTC. Translation gives CASSRTGAGDFQETQYF.

The rearrangement joins TRBV10-1 to TRBJ1-5; tentative D call: TRBD1 (6 bases). Germline V gene lookup returns CDR1 WNHNN and CDR2 SYGVQD (reference sequence). V gave up 2 bases and J gave up 0 bases, with 11 bases separating them. This CDR3 contains 16 residues. CDR3 residues: CASSEMDSHSNQPQHF. As DNA, the CDR3 is TGCGCCAGCAGTGAGATGGACAGTCATAGCAATCAGCCCCAGCATTTT.

CDR3 DNA sequence: TGTGCCAGCAGCTTGGGGTCTCTAGCGGGAGGCACAGATACGCAGTATTTT. Protein: CASSLGSLAGGTDTQYF. The rearrangement joins TRBV7-2 to TRBJ2-3, with 10 positions matching TRBD2. Germline CDR1 reads SGHTA; CDR2 reads FQGNSA. The CDR3 has 17 amino acids. V dropped 3 bases and J dropped 1; count of bases not matched to a gene: 7.

The chain combines TRBV3-1 (or the pseudogene TRBV3-2) with TRBJ2-7, with 7 bases lining up with TRBD1. Germline CDR1 LGHDT, CDR2 YNNKEL (reference sequence). This CDR3 has 14 residues. V gave up 5 bases and J gave up 0 bases; unmatched junction bases: 4. The CDR3 region is CASSGRDSSYEQYF. The CDR3 DNA reads TGTGCCAGCAGCGGACGGGACAGCTCCTACGAGCAGTACTTC.

The chain joins TRBV5-4 to TRBJ2-2; weak D call: TRBD2 (5 bases). The CDR3 is 14 amino acids. From germline, CDR1 is SGHNT and CDR2 YYREEE (reference sequence). V was cut by 0 bases and J by 3 bases, with 6 bases left in between. CDR3 in amino acids: CASSLGRDTGELFF. CDR3 DNA sequence: TGTGCCAGCAGCTTGGGGCGGGACACCGGGGAGCTGTTTTTT.

The J gene is TRBJ1-1, the V gene TRBV30; 8 bases agree with TRBD1. Trimming at V came to 4 bases and at J to 7 bases, leaving 5 bases not matched to a gene. The CDR3 has 12 amino acids. In germline, CDR1 is GTSNPN, CDR2 SVGIG (reference sequence). This CDR3 reads CAWIGQGGEAFF. The CDR3 region has the DNA TGTGCCTGGATAGGACAGGGTGGTGAAGCTTTCTTT.

J is TRBJ2-7 and V is TRBV19; TRBD1 matches at 10 bases. Germline lookup yields CDR1 LNHDA and CDR2 SQIVND (reference sequence). Germline trimming cut 5 bases from V and 4 bases from J; bases unmatched to any gene: 8. This CDR3 has 15 amino acids. The CDR3 loop is CASSLTGQGGYEQYF. For the CDR3, the DNA is TGTGCCAGTAGTCTAACCGGACAGGGGGGATACGAGCAGTACTTC.